The rows below give T cell receptor beta chains drawn from one sample of a study of response to subunit inactivated influenza vaccine. TCRdb fed the RT-PCR reads into MiXCR, producing one record per CDR3 protein. The sample holds almost 250,000 distinct CDR3 sequences, 9.5% to 15% seen once. The specimen was non-naive T cells sorted from PBMCs, collected less than 15 days before vaccination. The receptors stem from a man aged 45 to 65 who received an inactivated influenza vaccine. Both conserved end residues are part of each CDR3. Each record gives: J gene, clone size, V gene, D gene, CDR3 DNA, CDR3 protein. The D gene is left open where the match is weak. Clone size is shown for a subset of rows, as once, few, many or a class of expanded clone.

TRBJ2-1 | few | TRBV20-1 | . | TGCAGTGCGAGGCTTAAGGTCGAGCAGTTCTTC | CSARLKVEQFF
TRBJ1-5 | few | TRBV6-2/TRBV6-3 | TRBD1 | TGTGCCAGCAGTGACACGGACAGGGCCACCAAGCATTTT | CASSDTDRATKHF
TRBJ2-1 | . | TRBV7-2 | TRBD2 | TGTGCCAGCAGCTTAGTAGGGAGCGGGGGGGGAGGCAATGAGCAGTTCTTC | CASSLVGSGGGGNEQFF
TRBJ2-5 | . | TRBV9 | . | TGTGCCAGCAGCTTAAGCATGGGTGGCCAACAAGAGACCCAGTACTTC | CASSLSMGGQQETQYF
TRBJ1-4 | few | TRBV15 | . | TGTGCCACCAGCAGAGAAAGGGGGGTATTAGAAAAACTGTTTTTT | CATSRERGVLEKLFF
TRBJ2-2 | many | TRBV7-2 | . | TGTGCCAGCAGCTTCTACACAGGGTTGAATGCCGGGGAGCTGTTTTTT | CASSFYTGLNAGELFF
TRBJ2-1 | many | TRBV12-3/TRBV12-4 | . | TGTGCCAGCAGTTTAAGCGGAGGTTCCTACAATGAGCAGTTCTTC | CASSLSGGSYNEQFF
TRBJ2-1 | few | TRBV5-4 | TRBD2 | TGTGCCAGCAGCTTAGGACTAGCGGGGGCCTACAATGAGCAGTTCTTC | CASSLGLAGAYNEQFF
TRBJ2-1 | many | TRBV20-1 | TRBD1 | TGCAGTGCTAGAGAACAGGGGTCCTTTGGCAATGAGCAGTTCTTC | CSAREQGSFGNEQFF
TRBJ2-5 | . | TRBV7-6 | . | TGTGCCAGCAGCTTAGTTAGGGACCAAGAGACCCAGTACTTC | CASSLVRDQETQYF
TRBJ2-7 | many | TRBV7-2 | TRBD2 | TGTGCCAGCAGCTTAGTACTAGCGGGCGCCTCCTACGAGCAGTACTTC | CASSLVLAGASYEQYF
TRBJ2-1 | . | TRBV3-1 | TRBD1 | TGTGCCTGCTGCCAAGATATTGGGGACAGGGCCTACAATGAGCAGTTCTTC | CACCQDIGDRAYNEQFF
TRBJ2-1 | few | TRBV10-3 | TRBD1 | TGTGCCATCAGTGAGTCTAAGGCTTTTCCGGGACAGGGTTTTGGAAAGTTCGTTGAGCAGTTCTTC | CAISESKAFPGQGFGKFVEQFF
TRBJ2-7 | many | TRBV29-1 | TRBD1 | TGCAGCGTTCTCGGGTGGGGACAGGGGGTTAACGAGCAGTACTTC | CSVLGWGQGVNEQYF
TRBJ2-5 | . | TRBV7-9 | TRBD2 | TGTGCCAGCAGCGGTCTAGCGGGAGGGTTACAAGAGACCCAGTACTTC | CASSGLAGGLQETQYF
TRBJ2-7 | many | TRBV20-1 | TRBD2 | TGCAGTGCTAGCCCGGGACTAGCGAGGGTATACGAGCAGTACTTC | CSASPGLARVYEQYF
TRBJ2-7 | few | TRBV20-1 | . | TGCAGTGCTAGGACCGGGACCACCATCCACGAGCAGTACTTC | CSARTGTTIHEQYF
TRBJ2-1 | . | TRBV29-1 | TRBD2 | TGCAGCGAAAGTAGCGGGAGTAATGAGCAGTTCTTC | CSESSGSNEQFF
TRBJ2-3 | few | TRBV6-1 | TRBD1 | TGTGCCAGCAGTACCAGGGGGCGAAGACCAGATACGCAGTATTTT | CASSTRGRRPDTQYF
TRBJ2-7 | . | TRBV29-1 | . | TGCAGCGTTGCTCAAAAAGACTACGAGCAGTACTTC | CSVAQKDYEQYF
TRBJ2-5 | . | TRBV28 | . | TGTGCCAGCAGTTTAGGTTGGGGGTTGAAGACCCAGTACTTC | CASSLGWGLKTQYF
TRBJ1-1 | many | TRBV15 | . | TGTGCCACCAGCCCTCGGGCCAGGGCGAACACTGAAGCTTTCTTT | CATSPRARANTEAFF
TRBJ2-2 | many | TRBV2 | . | TGTGCCAGCAGTGAATTTGGTATTGACGGGGAGCTGTTTTTT | CASSEFGIDGELFF
TRBJ1-5 | many | TRBV6-2/TRBV6-3 | TRBD1 | TGTGCCAGCAGTTACTCCTCCAGGGGGCTCGGGCAGCCCCAGCATTTT | CASSYSSRGLGQPQHF
TRBJ2-2 | many | TRBV24-1 | TRBD1 | TGTGCCACCAGTGACTCGACAGGGGCGAACACCGGGGAGCTGTTTTTT | CATSDSTGANTGELFF
TRBJ2-3 | . | TRBV29-1 | . | TGCAGCGTTGGTGAGGGGGACACAGATACGCAGTATTTT | CSVGEGDTDTQYF
TRBJ2-7 | . | TRBV2 | TRBD1 | TGTGCCAGCATGGACAGGGGCAGTAGCTGGCTCGAGCAGTACTTC | CASMDRGSSWLEQYF
TRBJ2-5 | many | TRBV6-2/TRBV6-3 | . | TGTGCCAGCAGTATCCGGTACCAAGAGACCCAGTACTTC | CASSIRYQETQYF
TRBJ2-3 | few | TRBV4-2 | . | TGTGCCAGCAGCCAAGATCTGGGGGCCTACACAGATACGCAGTATTTT | CASSQDLGAYTDTQYF
TRBJ2-1 | many | TRBV20-1 | . | TGCAGTGCTAGAGAAAGATACAATGAGCAGTTCTTC | CSARERYNEQFF
TRBJ2-1 | . | TRBV7-2 | . | TGTGCCAGCAGCCGGGCTTTGGGCTCCTACAATGAGCAGTTCTTC | CASSRALGSYNEQFF
TRBJ2-5 | . | TRBV6-2/TRBV6-3 | . | TGTGCCAGCAGTTACTTTCGGCGGACCCAGTACTTC | CASSYFRRTQYF
TRBJ2-3 | many | TRBV7-2 | . | TGTGCCAGCAGCTTACGCTGGGGTGCAGATACGCAGTATTTT | CASSLRWGADTQYF
TRBJ2-1 | few | TRBV20-1 | TRBD1 | TGCAGTGCAGACCCCGGGGACAGGGCATACAATGAGCAGTTCTTC | CSADPGDRAYNEQFF
TRBJ1-5 | many | TRBV6-1 | TRBD1 | TGTGCCAGCAGTGAACGGGGACAGCGCAATCAGCCCCAGCATTTT | CASSERGQRNQPQHF
TRBJ1-2 | few | TRBV10-3 | TRBD1 | TGTGCCATCAGTGAGAGAGACAGGGGTCGTGGCTACACCTTC | CAISERDRGRGYTF
TRBJ2-1 | . | TRBV7-9 | TRBD1 | TGTGCCAGCAGCCCAAGGACAGGGGTCTACAATGAGCAGTTCTTC | CASSPRTGVYNEQFF
TRBJ2-3 | . | TRBV20-1 | . | TGCAGTGCTGGTGGGGAATTGACTAGCACAGATACGCAGTATTTT | CSAGGELTSTDTQYF
TRBJ2-5 | many | TRBV12-3/TRBV12-4 | . | TGTGCCAGCAGTACCCGTGGGGTATTGGAGACCCAGTACTTC | CASSTRGVLETQYF
TRBJ1-2 | few | TRBV4-3 | . | TGCGCCAGCAGCCAAGATTGGGGGTCACCACTCTACACCTTC | CASSQDWGSPLYTF
TRBJ1-4 | few | TRBV9 | . | TGTGCCAGCAGCCCAGAGGTTCATAATGAAAAACTGTTTTTT | CASSPEVHNEKLFF